The subject of this entry is one TCR beta chain. This entry is derived from a study of technical replicates of blood from a handful of donors. Germline-derived CDR1 and CDR2 are LGHNT and FRNRAP. The ends were cut back, 2 bases at V and 5 bases at J, with 15 bases in the middle. This CDR3 has 15 residues. Data came from immunoSEQ multiplex PCR; TCRdb stores just in-frame clones and leaves some out. This sample has approximately 69,000 clones, with 88% found just once. The receptor's source is a human donor in good health. Some clones in this sample may be carry-over from other donors' samples. V and J are TRBV12-5 and TRBJ2-5, with a weak D call TRBD1 (5 bases). Input material: PBMCs. CDR3 coding DNA: TGTGCTAGTGGTTTGAACTCAGGGCCCTGGGAGACCCAGTACTTC. It yields the protein CASGLNSGPWETQYF.